Listed here are 21 T cell receptor beta chains from one sample, sequenced in a study of Ad26.COV2.S vaccination and SARS-CoV-2 variants. The table came from immunoSEQ multiplex PCR; TCRdb's copy has only in-frame clones and leaves some out. Of hundreds of thousands of clones listed, roughly 84% were seen once; the top ten hold approximately 3.5%. Treatment described: roughly 19 received Ad26.COV2.S at low or high dose, single or two shots; 5 received placebo; per-sample allocation not given. After the first vaccine or placebo injection, samples were drawn on day 63. The starting material was peripheral blood, obtained in a trial of Ad26.COV2.S vaccine versus placebo. These receptors all come from a person between 18 and 65 years old who received the Ad26.COV2.S COVID-19 vaccine or a placebo.

V gene TRBV12-3 or TRBV12-4 combines with J gene TRBJ1-2; no definite D call. The V end was cut by 7 bases, the J end by 6 bases, with 15 bases between. The CDR3 totals 13 residues. CDR3 sequence: CASKPDGPHGYTF. The CDR3 DNA sequence: TGTGCCAGCAAACCAGACGGCCCCCATGGCTACACCTTC.

The J gene is TRBJ1-5, the V gene TRBV9; D gene uncertain. Deletions cut 4 bases from V and 6 bases from J, with 11 bases between. The CDR3 extends over 13 amino acids. Germline V lookup: CDR1 SGDLS, CDR2 YYNGEE. CDR3 in DNA: TGTGCCAGCAGCATAAGCCCCACTCAGCCCCAGCATTTT. Translation: CASSISPTQPQHF.

The chain employs TRBV30 and TRBJ2-5; TRBD1 might be the D (5 bases). Per germline, CDR1 GTSNPN and CDR2 SVGIG (reference sequence). Trimming pared 4 bases from V and 4 bases from J, leaving 16 bases between. The CDR3 loop spans 14 amino acids. The CDR3 nucleotides are TGTGCCTGGAATCAACAGGCCAATGGAGAGACCCAGTACTTC. Its translation is CAWNQQANGETQYF. Combining the CDR3 with reference TRBV30 and TRBJ2-5 gives the whole variable domain SQTIHQWPATLVQPVGSPLSLECTVEGTSNPNLYWYRQAAGRGLQLLFYSVGIGQISSEVPQNLSASRPQDRQFILSSKKLLLSDSGFYLCAWNQQANGETQYFGPGTRLLVL.

The chain has TRBV27 and TRBJ1-5; a weak D match, TRBD1 (5 bases). The ends were cut back, 7 bases at V and 0 bases at J, with 13 bases in the middle. The germline gives CDR1 MNHEY, CDR2 SMNVEV (reference sequence). This CDR3 has 15 residues. The CDR3 region is CASNPTVHSNQPQHF. CDR3 in DNA: TGTGCCAGCAACCCGACAGTCCATAGCAATCAGCCCCAGCATTTT.

The gene calls are TRBV6-5 and TRBJ1-2, with no clear D. The CDR3 is 13 residues long. Germline CDR1 MNHEY, CDR2 SVGAGI. Trimming shortened V by 10 bases and J by 4 bases, and 16 bases separated the two germline ends. CDR3 in DNA: TGTGCCACCGCACCCGGGCTTAGCTATGGCTACACCTTC. Encoded protein: CATAPGLSYGYTF.

This clone showed up just a few times. J is TRBJ1-2 and V is TRBV6-2 or TRBV6-3; D might be TRBD1 (6 bases). This CDR3 has 14 residues. V was clipped by 2 bases and J by 4 bases, with 11 bases between them. The germline V gene encodes CDR1 MNHEY and CDR2 SVGEGT. The CDR3 region is CASSYRGTRYGYTF. CDR3 bases: TGTGCCAGCAGTTACCGTGGGACACGCTATGGCTACACCTTC.

J is TRBJ2-5 and V is TRBV6-2 or TRBV6-3; maybe TRBD1 (5 bases). The V end was cut by 0 bases, the J end by 1 base, with 9 bases between. The CDR3 runs 15 residues. CDR1 and CDR2 from the germline V gene are MNHEY and SVGEGT. The CDR3 DNA reads as TGTGCCAGCAGTTACTCGATGGGGCTCCAAGAGACCCAGTACTTC. Translation gives CASSYSMGLQETQYF.

The chain's CDR3 is CASSGPGQGGSPLHF. As DNA, the CDR3 is TGTGCCAGCAGCGGACCGGGACAGGGAGGTTCACCCCTCCACTTT. The V gene is TRBV13, the J gene TRBJ1-6, with 9 bases identical to TRBD1. The V gene's germline CDR1 is PRHDT and CDR2 FYEKMQ (reference sequence). This CDR3 comprises 15 residues. With 5 bases clipped from V and 9 bases from J, the junction kept 8 bases outside the gene matches.

V and J are TRBV4-1 and TRBJ1-2, with 9 bases that match TRBD1. Germline assignment: CDR1 MGHRA and CDR2 YSYEKL. V lost 2 bases to trimming and J lost 3 bases; unmatched junction nucleotides: 10. The length of the CDR3 is 17 residues. CDR3 loop: CASSQLSGTGIYYGYTF. CDR3 in DNA: TGCGCCAGCAGCCAACTTTCCGGGACAGGGATTTACTATGGCTACACCTTC.

The V and J genes are TRBV13 and TRBJ2-7; 14 positions agree with TRBD2. The ends lost 4 bases at V and 4 bases at J; junction bases unmatched: 3. CDR1 and CDR2 (germline): PRHDT, FYEKMQ (reference sequence). This CDR3 comprises 15 residues. Here the CDR3 DNA reads TGTGCCAGCAGCTCTGGGACTAGCGGGGGTTACGAGCAGTACTTC. This encodes CASSSGTSGGYEQYF.

V usage is TRBV24-1 and J usage is TRBJ2-2; 9 bases align to TRBD2. CDR1 and CDR2 from the germline V gene are KGHDR and SFDVKD. The CDR3 has 17 amino acids. Trimming removed 2 bases from V and 0 bases from J; junction bases left unmatched: 3. The CDR3 here is CATSDSLAGANTGELFF. CDR3 sequence (DNA): TGTGCCACCAGTGATTCTTTAGCGGGGGCGAACACCGGGGAGCTGTTTTTT.

This chain joins TRBV7-2 and TRBJ2-5; the match to TRBD2 covers 15 bases. This CDR3 has 16 residues. The V segment lost 1 base and the J segment 5 bases; nucleotides outside the gene matches: 2. The germline V gene encodes CDR1 SGHTA and CDR2 FQGNSA. This CDR3 reads CASSLGTSGRGETQYF. The CDR3 nucleotides read TGTGCCAGCAGCTTAGGGACTAGCGGGAGGGGGGAGACCCAGTACTTC.

The chain joins TRBV12-3 or TRBV12-4 to TRBJ1-1; no firm D call. The CDR3 is made up of 13 amino acids. The V end lost 3 bases, the J end lost 3 bases, and 8 bases lay between the germline ends. This CDR3 is CASSFNPHTEAFF. The CDR3 nucleotides read TGTGCCAGCAGTTTTAACCCTCACACTGAAGCTTTCTTT.

The chain joins TRBV11-2 to TRBJ2-1; TRBD2 matches at 11 bases. The germline V gene has CDR1 SGHAT and CDR2 FQNNGV. V trimming: 3 bases; J trimming: 3 bases; junction bases outside the gene matches: 1. This CDR3 comprises 15 residues. The CDR3 DNA reads as TGTGCCAGCAGCTTTGGGACTAGCGGCTACAATGAGCAGTTCTTC. Translated, it gives CASSFGTSGYNEQFF.

This clone is a singleton in its sample. The chain has TRBV5-1 and TRBJ2-6; no clear D gene. Trimming removed 0 bases at V and 3 bases at J, with 4 bases between. The germline CDR1 and CDR2 sequences are SGHRS and YFSETQ. The length of the CDR3 is 14 residues. CDR3 amino acids: CASSLAVGANVLTF. The DNA of the CDR3 is TGCGCCAGCAGCTTGGCTGTTGGGGCCAACGTCCTGACTTTC. Full variable domain (missing parts from reference TRBV5-1 and TRBJ2-6): KAGVTQTPRYLIKTRGQQVTLSCSPISGHRSVSWYQQTPGQGLQFLFEYFSETQRNKGNFPGRFSGRQFSNSRSEMNVSTLELGDSALYLCASSLAVGANVLTFGAGSRLTVL.

V is TRBV7-9 and J is TRBJ2-2; unclear D gene. CDR3 size: 15 residues. Germline CDR1 is SEHNR and CDR2 is FQNEAQ (reference sequence). The ends were cut back, 6 bases at V and 0 bases at J, with 11 bases in the middle. CDR3 protein: CASSPRLANTGELFF. The DNA for the CDR3 is TGTGCCAGCAGTCCCCGGCTGGCGAACACCGGGGAGCTGTTTTTT.

This chain joins TRBV19 and TRBJ1-2; a possible D gene is TRBD1 (6 bases). CDR1 is LNHDA, CDR2 SQIVND, per germline (reference sequence). The CDR3 sequence is 16 residues long. The V and J ends lost 6 bases and 4 bases respectively, with 21 bases between them. The CDR3 nucleotides are TGTGCCAGTAGACCCACTGCCGGGGGGCTCGGCTATGGCTACACCTTC. Its protein is CASRPTAGGLGYGYTF.

The chain has TRBV18 and TRBJ2-1, with 9 bases lining up with TRBD2. Germline CDR1 reads KGHSH; CDR2 reads LQKENI. V trimming: 5 bases; J trimming: 9 bases; junction bases outside the gene matches: 8. The CDR3 sequence is 14 residues long. The CDR3 here is CASSFSGTSIEQFF. CDR3 bases: TGTGCCAGCTCATTCTCCGGGACTAGCATTGAGCAGTTCTTC. Using reference TRBV18 and TRBJ2-1 for the parts outside the CDR3, the full variable domain is NAGVMQNPRHLVRRRGQEARLRCSPMKGHSHVYWYRQLPEEGLKFMVYLQKENIIDESGMPKERFSAEFPKEGPSILRIQQVVRGDSAAYFCASSFSGTSIEQFFGPGTRLTVL.

The CDR3 loop reads CASSEGQPNEKLFF. Written as DNA, the CDR3 is TGTGCCAGCAGCGAGGGACAGCCAAATGAAAAACTGTTTTTT. This chain joins TRBV9 and TRBJ1-4, with 7 bases identical to TRBD1. Germline loops: CDR1 SGDLS, CDR2 YYNGEE. CDR3 length: 14 amino acids. V lost 3 bases, J lost 5 bases, and 4 bases stayed unmatched.

Regarding this clone: At the DNA level, this CDR3 is encoded by other sequences in the same sample as well. The rearrangement uses TRBV2 and TRBJ2-7; D not certain. Germline CDR1 SNHLY, CDR2 FYNNEI. There are 11 residues in the CDR3. V was shortened by 6 bases and J by 4 bases, with 7 bases between the two germline ends. CDR3 nucleotide sequence: TGTGCCAGCAGCCAAACATACGAGCAGTACTTC. Translation: CASSQTYEQYF.

V usage is TRBV27 and J usage is TRBJ2-7, with 7 nucleotides matching TRBD1. The CDR3 sequence is 15 residues long. With V trimmed by 6 bases and J by 0 bases, 8 bases remained unmatched. Looked up from germline, CDR1 is MNHEY and CDR2 is SMNVEV (reference sequence). CDR3 in DNA: TGTGCCAGCAGCACACAGGGGACGATCTCCTACGAGCAGTACTTC. Encoded protein: CASSTQGTISYEQYF.